This T cell receptor (beta chain) was obtained from a study of radiotherapy plus CTLA-4 blockade in lung cancer. Study-level results: Following radiotherapy plus ipilimumab, tumor-derived TCR clones expanded in the blood. Early blood T cell clone changes and increased post-radiation serum interferon-beta were reportedly the strongest response predictors.

Note on this clone: The antigen remains unidentified.

Germline V CDR1 and CDR2: MNHEY, SVGAGI. The CDR3 loop spans 14 amino acids. Trimming shortened V by 2 bases and J by 8 bases, and 13 bases separated the two germline ends. Clones were read by immunoSEQ multiplex PCR, and TCRdb kept only the in-frame ones, dropping some. The sample holds about 59,000 clones, around 77% seen once. The sample in question was peripheral blood, obtained from a patient treated with radiotherapy plus ipilimumab. The clonotype originates from a human donor with non-small cell lung cancer who had a complete response to radiotherapy plus ipilimumab. V gene TRBV6-5 combines with J gene TRBJ2-1; D possibly corresponds to TRBD1 (6 bases). The CDR3 loop reads CASSYGTRYDEQFF. The CDR3 DNA sequence: TGTGCCAGCAGTTACGGGACAAGGTACGATGAGCAGTTCTTC.